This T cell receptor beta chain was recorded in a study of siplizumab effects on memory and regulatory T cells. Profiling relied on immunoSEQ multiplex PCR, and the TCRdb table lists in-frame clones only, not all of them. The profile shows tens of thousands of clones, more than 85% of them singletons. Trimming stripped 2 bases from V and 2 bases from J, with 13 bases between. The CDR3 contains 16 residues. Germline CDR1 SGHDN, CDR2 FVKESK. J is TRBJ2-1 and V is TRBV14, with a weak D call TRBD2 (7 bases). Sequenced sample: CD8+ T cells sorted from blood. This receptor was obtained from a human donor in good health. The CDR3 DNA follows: TGTGCCAGCAGCCAATTCGAGCGGGACACCTACAATGAGCAGTTCTTC. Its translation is CASSQFERDTYNEQFF.